Sequencing of this T cell receptor beta chain was carried out in a study of shared clonotypes between healthy human individuals (TCRdb year 2020). As for the study more broadly: The cohort comprised two women and three men aged 18 to 49 years. Libraries were prepared and TCR repertoires were sequenced by different laboratories using diverse techniques, in order to increase sequencing depth and limit assay-specific biases. The study deeply sequenced blood TCR repertoires of five healthy adults to estimate repertoire size and the extent of clonotype sharing between individuals. For each donor, CD4 naive and CD4 memory were each given three plates, CD8 naive was given two plates, and CD8 memory was given one plate. Each donor's leukapheresis produced roughly between roughly 0.85 and 9 billion PBMCs.

Overall study results and their limits: Compared with non-shared clonotypes, the clonotypes found in all four sorted-subset donors had higher generation probabilities. Incomplete sequencing was indicated by rarefaction of sorted-subset datasets, despite the large sequencing depth. Based on pairwise subsampling, the degree of clonotype sharing among donors was expected to be affected by sequencing depth. Because the study included only a small number of donors, the genetic and exposure-history diversity represented was limited. Sharing across several donors was observed for roughly 5.4% of naive CD4, 3% to 4% of naive CD8, 2.3% of memory CD4, and approximately 0.41% of memory CD8 clonotypes. Naive subsets generally had larger estimated clonotype richness than memory subsets did. Sampling was restricted to blood, and TCR repertoires in tissues likely differ from the TCR repertoires found in blood.

Details on this clone: Its antigen is currently not known. Nothing much larger sits one base from this clone, and base qualities are not available.

Including the terminal cysteine and phenylalanine, the CDR3 comprises 14 residues. Of the read, only the CDR3 DNA is kept; its 42 bases are in frame from base 1. The germline V and J ends show losses of 4 bases and 9 bases respectively, and no gene match explains 1 base of the junction. The germline V gene encodes CDR1 PRHDT and CDR2 FYEKMQ (reference sequence). CD8 naive samples were obtained by positive selection for CCR7 among CD45RO-negative cells, yielding a CD45RA+CCR7+ population from which TemRA cells were excluded. Healthy HIV-negative adults with no recently reported acute infections or vaccinations were included as donors. Only Caucasian adults living in Nashville, Tennessee, USA were represented among the donors. Blood was collected by leukapheresis, and PBMCs were isolated by Ficoll-Histopaque density gradient centrifugation and then cryopreserved in liquid nitrogen vapor phase. Purity and quantity of every magnetically sorted T cell population were checked by analytical flow cytometry. From each sorted fraction, genomic DNA was isolated and quantified by UV absorbance on a Nanodrop 2000c.

Using the deep immunoSEQ assay, multiplex PCR amplified TCR CDR3 regions from genomic DNA. For each cell subset, the extracted genomic DNA was distributed evenly across all wells of several immunoSEQ 96-well plates, and each plate served as one replicate. For sorted subsets, each replicate PCR was loaded with 150 to 250 ng genomic DNA, equivalent to 30,000 or so T cell genomes. The purified libraries were quantified using a Qubit 3.0 fluorometer, sized with a Bioanalyzer 2100, and then quantified again using the KAPA Library Quantification kit. Every immunoSEQ 96-well plate was sequenced on a dedicated single-read 150-cycle Illumina NextSeq 550 flow cell. The published analysis was carried out like this. Because the immunoSEQ output held only junctional sequences and lacked quality scores, the filtering could not match the filtering applied to full-length reads. Sequences were annotated with PyIR, a Python wrapper for IgBLAST v1.9, using IMGT germline references to assign V/J genes and CDR3. Reads with weak V/J assignments (E-value above 1e-6), missing CDR3, stop codons, out-of-frame junctions, or ambiguous translated residues were removed. V3J clonotypes were defined as sequences sharing the same inferred V gene, J gene, and CDR3 amino acid sequence. Percentage overlap between repertoires was computed as shared unique clonotypes divided by the size of the smaller repertoire. Repertoire richness was assessed with RTK rarefaction, the Chao1 estimator, and Recon v2.1 estimates of unobserved clonotypes. OLGA was used to compute generation probabilities for all TCRbeta clonotypes that the gDNA method yielded from four donors. Entries here come from immuneACCESS through TCRdb and include only in-frame sequences with V and J called. Some clones fail to appear in such tables; in the studies checked, an unresolved V gene covers under half of the shortfall, and the cause of the remainder is unknown. V and J calls and clone size are copied from that table; D and trimming were computed from the DNA. Counted in this sample were roughly 550,000 clones; less than 97% of them appeared once. The ten largest make up 0.1% to 0.11% of the sample.

The sample was naive CD8+ T cells sorted from blood. The cell subset or site label for this specimen denotes: CD45RA+CCR7+. This TCR derives from a woman in her 30s in good health. The V and J genes are TRBV13 and TRBJ2-1; TRBD2 agrees with 15 junctional bases. The CDR3 protein sequence reads: CASSSGLAGGEQFF. The DNA sequence reads TGTGCCAGCAGCTCGGGACTAGCGGGAGGTGAGCAGTTCTTC.